This section outlines one TCR beta chain sequence together with its context. The sample originates from a study of shared clonotypes between healthy human individuals. Germline CDR1 MRHNA, CDR2 SNTAGT. J gave up 1 base and V 3 bases, and 7 bases lay outside the gene matches. There are 16 residues in the CDR3. The quantity of DNA used in unsorted PBMC replicate PCRs was 250 to 350 ng, corresponding to tens of thousands of T cell genomes. Ten immunoSEQ deep assay plates held the unsorted PBMC DNA. Produced via immunoSEQ multiplex PCR; TCRdb's table is partial and in-frame only. Altogether approximately 500,000 clones are present, approximately 79% being singletons, with the ten largest covering 13%.

Sequencing was carried out using PBMCs. The TCR sequence derives from a woman aged 35 to 49 in good health. Some clones in this sample may be carry-over from other donors' samples. J is TRBJ2-5 and V is TRBV6-4; 8 bases map to TRBD1. The CDR3 loop reads CASSEGTGGGQETQYF. The DNA of the CDR3 is TGTGCCAGCAGTGAAGGGACAGGTGGGGGCCAAGAGACCCAGTACTTC.